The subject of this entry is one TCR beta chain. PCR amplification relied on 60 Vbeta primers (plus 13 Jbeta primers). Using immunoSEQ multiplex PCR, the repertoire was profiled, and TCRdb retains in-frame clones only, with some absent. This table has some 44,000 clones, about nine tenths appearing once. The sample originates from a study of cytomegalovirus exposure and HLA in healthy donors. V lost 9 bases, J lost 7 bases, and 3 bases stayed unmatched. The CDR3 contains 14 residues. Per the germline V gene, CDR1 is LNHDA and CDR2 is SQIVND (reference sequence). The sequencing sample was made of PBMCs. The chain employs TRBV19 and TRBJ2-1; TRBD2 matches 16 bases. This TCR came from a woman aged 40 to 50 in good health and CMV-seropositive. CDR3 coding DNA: TGTGCCAGCTCGGGACTAGCGGGAGGGAATGAGCAGTTCTTC. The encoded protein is CASSGLAGGNEQFF.